Following are 27 T cell receptor beta chains from one sample sequenced in a study of cytomegalovirus exposure and HLA in healthy donors (TCRdb year 2017). The library came from the immunoSEQ multiplex PCR assay. For the multiplex PCR, a mixture combining 60 forward primers for TCR Vbeta segments and 13 reverse primers for TCR Jbeta segments was used. TCRdb took this table from immuneACCESS and kept in-frame rearrangements with V and J called. Such tables lack part of the clones; where checked against another copy, unresolved V genes explain under half of the gap, and the rest is unexplained. In this sample the table shows about 130,000 clones, 70% to 85% of which occur a single time. The ten largest clones take up approximately 3% of the sample. Source material: PBMCs. These receptors all stem from a boy aged 2-15 years in good health and CMV-seronegative.

The chain combines TRBV4-1 with TRBJ1-1; the match to TRBD1 covers 9 bases. This CDR3 region has 17 residues. J lost 1 base, V lost 5 bases, and 11 bases had no gene match. Germline V gives CDR1 MGHRA, CDR2 YSYEKL. CDR3 protein: CASSSQQGAVRNTEAFF. CDR3 in DNA: TGCGCCAGCAGCTCCCAACAGGGGGCGGTCCGGAACACTGAAGCTTTCTTT.

CDR3 residues: CASSYRTGTGTETQYF. The CDR3 DNA reads as TGTGCCAGCAGTTATCGCACCGGGACAGGGACAGAGACCCAGTACTTC. This chain joins TRBV7-9 and TRBJ2-5, with 9 bases aligning to TRBD1. The CDR3 runs to 16 residues. Germline V gives CDR1 SEHNR, CDR2 FQNEAQ (reference sequence). V gave up 6 bases and J gave up 4 bases; unmatched junction bases: 12.

In its sample, this clone was seen once. The V and J genes are TRBV6-6 and TRBJ2-7, with a possible D match to TRBD1 (6 bases). Between the trimmed V and J ends, which lost 0 bases and 3 bases, there was a span of 15 bases. CDR3 size: 16 residues. Germline CDR1 reads MNHNY; CDR2 reads SVGAGI (reference sequence). CDR3 amino acids: CASSYSINQQGYEQYF. The CDR3 region has the DNA TGTGCCAGCAGTTACTCAATAAACCAACAGGGCTACGAGCAGTACTTC.

The J gene is TRBJ2-1, the V gene TRBV6-1; D remains unclear. The CDR3 extends over 12 amino acids. The germline CDR1 and CDR2 sequences are MNHNS and SASEGT. V gave up 0 bases and J gave up 9 bases, with 6 bases separating them. DNA of the CDR3: TGTGCCAGCAGTGAAGCAAACGGTGAGCAGTTCTTC. Amino acid sequence: CASSEANGEQFF.

The rearrangement uses TRBV4-1 and TRBJ2-7; D call uncertain. The length of the CDR3 is 16 residues. Germline CDR1 MGHRA, CDR2 YSYEKL. V shed 0 bases and J shed 1 base, with 13 bases lying between them. The CDR3 region is CASSQDGPSISYEQYF. The CDR3 bases are TGCGCCAGCAGCCAAGATGGTCCAAGCATATCCTACGAGCAGTACTTC.

CDR3 residues: CARADRSSYEQYF. The CDR3 nucleotides read TGTGCCAGAGCGGACAGGAGCTCCTACGAGCAGTACTTC. The chain couples TRBV27 to TRBJ2-7; 7 bases match TRBD1. Germline CDR1 reads MNHEY; CDR2 reads SMNVEV (reference sequence). With 9 bases clipped from V and 0 bases from J, the junction kept 5 bases outside the gene matches. CDR3 length equals 13 residues.

The V call is TRBV7-6, the J call TRBJ1-3; D perhaps matches TRBD1 (5 bases). CDR1 and CDR2 from the germline V gene are SGHVS and FNYEAQ. The CDR3 length is 14 residues. With 5 bases removed from V and 2 bases from J, the gap between germline ends came to 10 bases. As DNA, the CDR3 is TGTGCCAGCAGCGTCGGGACTACTGGAAACACCATATATTTT. Translated, it gives CASSVGTTGNTIYF.

This chain links TRBV11-3 with TRBJ1-1; TRBD1 might be the D (5 bases). Trimming removed 4 bases from V and 1 base from J, with 7 bases in between. The V gene's germline CDR1 is SGHNT and CDR2 YENEEA. The CDR3 runs to 13 residues. The CDR3 is CASSWGRNTEAFF. DNA of the CDR3: TGTGCCAGCAGCTGGGGCAGGAACACTGAAGCTTTCTTT.

A few counts support this clone. The V gene is TRBV5-1, the J gene TRBJ2-1, with 11 bases matching TRBD2. The V gene end was trimmed by 3 bases and the J gene end by 9 bases; junction bases not matched to a gene: 11. The CDR3 spans 16 residues. Germline CDR1 reads SGHRS; CDR2 reads YFSETQ. In nucleotides, the CDR3 is TGCGCCAGCAGCTCCGTATTAGCGGGAGGGCCGGGTGAGCAGTTCTTC. It encodes CASSSVLAGGPGEQFF.

This clone was recorded once. The chain uses TRBV6-1 and TRBJ2-5; D unclear. The CDR3 loop spans 11 amino acids. Deletions cut 10 bases from V and 1 base from J, with 7 bases between. Germline assignment: CDR1 MNHNS and CDR2 SASEGT. The CDR3 DNA sequence: TGTGCCATCTTCGGCCAAGAGACCCAGTACTTC. Its protein product is CAIFGQETQYF.

V usage is TRBV15 and J usage is TRBJ1-2; a weak D match, TRBD1 (5 bases). CDR3 length equals 14 residues. CDR1 and CDR2 (germline): LNHNV, YYDKDF (reference sequence). With 5 bases removed from V and 2 bases from J, the gap between germline ends came to 12 bases. The CDR3 reads CATSGPDSNYGYTF. The CDR3 DNA reads TGTGCCACCAGCGGTCCCGACAGCAACTATGGCTACACCTTC.

The sample holds a few counts of this clone. The chain links TRBV4-1 to TRBJ1-1, with TRBD1 matching over 12 bases. The length of the CDR3 is 18 residues. Looked up from germline, CDR1 is MGHRA and CDR2 is YSYEKL. V was pared by 2 bases and J by 1 base, with 8 bases of the junction left unmatched. This CDR3 is CASSQTRDRGRRNTEAFF. CDR3 in DNA: TGCGCCAGCAGCCAAACCCGGGACAGGGGGCGCAGGAACACTGAAGCTTTCTTT.

J is TRBJ2-3 and V is TRBV6-1, with TRBD2 matching 8 bases. The V gene's germline CDR1 is MNHNS and CDR2 SASEGT. This CDR3 spans 15 amino acids. Losses at the gene ends were 7 bases for V and 6 bases for J; bases not matched to a gene: 12. The CDR3 sequence: CASIPSGRPSDTQYF. The CDR3 nucleotides read TGTGCCAGCATTCCAAGCGGGAGACCCTCCGATACGCAGTATTTT.

V and J are TRBV19 and TRBJ1-1; no firm D call. The germline V gene has CDR1 LNHDA and CDR2 SQIVND (reference sequence). The CDR3 is 13 residues long. V was cut by 6 bases and J by 0 bases, with 8 bases left in between. CDR3 sequence reads: CASRSRLNTEAFF. CDR3 nucleotides: TGTGCCAGTAGGTCTCGGTTGAACACTGAAGCTTTCTTT.

The chain couples TRBV6-5 to TRBJ1-3; D is unclear. The CDR3 runs 14 residues. With 2 bases removed from V and 0 bases from J, the gap between germline ends came to 5 bases. Germline V lookup: CDR1 MNHEY, CDR2 SVGAGI. Here the CDR3 reads CASSYASSGNTIYF. Written as DNA, the CDR3 is TGTGCCAGCAGTTACGCCAGCTCTGGAAACACCATATATTTT.

V and J are TRBV5-1 and TRBJ1-4, with 10 bases that match TRBD1. The germline V gene has CDR1 SGHRS and CDR2 YFSETQ. The CDR3 has 18 residues. V lost 0 bases, J lost 8 bases, and 13 bases stayed unmatched. Here the CDR3 reads CASSLGGTGVGVSEKLFF. The CDR3 nucleotides are TGCGCCAGCAGCTTGGGAGGGACAGGGGTAGGTGTGAGCGAAAAACTGTTTTTT.

The chain recombines TRBV10-3 with TRBJ1-2, with 7 positions matching TRBD1. V was clipped by 5 bases and J by 4 bases; unmatched bases: 7. The germline V gene encodes CDR1 ENHRY and CDR2 SYGVKD. The CDR3 length is 14 residues. The CDR3 reads CAISQVQGIYGYTF. The CDR3 nucleotides are TGTGCCATCAGTCAGGTACAGGGGATCTATGGCTACACCTTC.

This clone was found once. The genes are TRBV5-1 and TRBJ2-1, with 7 nucleotides matching TRBD1. CDR3 length: 15 residues. V lost 4 bases and J lost 7; bases outside the gene matches: 11. Germline values: CDR1 SGHRS, CDR2 YFSETQ. The CDR3, as DNA: TGCGCCAGCAGCCCCCGACAGGGAATGCAGAATGAGCAGTTCTTC. Protein sequence: CASSPRQGMQNEQFF.

This chain links TRBV14 with TRBJ2-5, with D uncertain. Trimming pared 3 bases from V and 1 base from J, leaving 12 bases between. The CDR3 runs to 15 residues. Germline V gene sequence: CDR1 SGHDN, CDR2 FVKESK. The CDR3 DNA follows: TGTGCCAGCAGCCACCGGTCCTTTCTCCAAGAGACCCAGTACTTC. Its translation: CASSHRSFLQETQYF. The variable domain in full, with the rest retrieved from reference TRBV14 and TRBJ2-5, is EAGVTQFPSHSVIEKGQTVTLRCDPISGHDNLYWYRRVMGKEIKFLLHFVKESKQDESGMPNNRFLAERTGGTYSTLKVQPAELEDSGVYFCASSHRSFLQETQYFGPGTRLLVL.

Only one count was recorded for this clone. V and J are TRBV19 and TRBJ2-2; D unresolved. This CDR3 has 14 residues. Germline V lookup: CDR1 LNHDA, CDR2 SQIVND (reference sequence). Trimming removed 4 bases from V and 2 bases from J, with 8 bases in between. In nucleotides, the CDR3 is TGTGCCAGTAGTACCCCCGTAAACACCGGGGAGCTGTTTTTT. As protein: CASSTPVNTGELFF.

The chain uses TRBV7-9 and TRBJ1-1; D unclear. Germline CDR1 SEHNR, CDR2 FQNEAQ (reference sequence). The CDR3 covers 12 residues. Trimming removed 10 bases at V and 3 bases at J, with 12 bases between. The CDR3 here is CAIQLRDTEAFF. CDR3 DNA: TGTGCCATACAACTACGCGACACTGAAGCTTTCTTT.

The V gene is TRBV27, the J gene TRBJ1-2; D might be TRBD1 (5 bases). This CDR3 is built from 13 residues. CDR1 and CDR2 (germline): MNHEY, SMNVEV (reference sequence). Trimming took 6 bases from V and 3 from J, leaving 11 bases between them. Here the CDR3 DNA reads TGTGCCAGCAGACCAGACAGTTACTATGGCTACACCTTC. It translates to CASRPDSYYGYTF.

This clone occurred a few times. The rearrangement uses TRBV9 and TRBJ2-3; TRBD2 matches 12 bases. CDR1 SGDLS and CDR2 YYNGEE come from the germline V gene. The CDR3 spans 18 residues. After removal of 4 bases from V and 5 bases from J, the junction contained 14 bases not matched to a gene. The CDR3 DNA is TGTGCCAGCAGCCTAAGATCGGGACTAGCGGGCCGGGGAGATACGCAGTATTTT. This translates into CASSLRSGLAGRGDTQYF.

This clone was found a few times. This rearrangement joins TRBV6-5 to TRBJ1-1; D ambiguous. Germline-derived CDR1 and CDR2 are MNHEY and SVGAGI. This CDR3 contains 15 residues. Trimming removed 6 bases at V and 1 base at J, with 15 bases between. The CDR3 spells CASSTTGQKNTEAFF. In DNA form, the CDR3 reads TGTGCCAGCAGCACAACTGGGCAAAAGAACACTGAAGCTTTCTTT.

This clone was counted between two and nine times. This chain links TRBV6-6 with TRBJ1-1; no firm D call. The V gene lost 0 bases and the J gene lost 5 bases, with 16 bases spanning the gap. This CDR3 comprises 16 residues. CDR1 is MNHNY and CDR2 is SVGAGI in the germline V gene (reference sequence). The CDR3 DNA follows: TGTGCCAGCAGTTACTCGGTTCGGAGGGCTGAGACTGAAGCTTTCTTT. It codes for CASSYSVRRAETEAFF.

This clone came up a few times. V usage is TRBV5-1 and J usage is TRBJ1-1, with D possibly TRBD1 on 6 matching bases. Trimming shortened V by 4 bases and J by 0 bases, and 10 bases separated the two germline ends. The CDR3 contains 14 residues. Germline lookup yields CDR1 SGHRS and CDR2 YFSETQ. The CDR3 is CASSAGALNTEAFF. The CDR3 region has the DNA TGCGCCAGCAGCGCGGGGGCGTTGAACACTGAAGCTTTCTTT.

Turning to this clone: At one of its ends the junction is not consistent with the germline gene, which may arise from a read error. In the same sample, other DNA sequences code for this CDR3. CDR3 DNA: TGTGCCAGCAGTTACCCCCTCCCTAGCGGGAGACCAGACACGCAGTATTTT. As protein: CASSYPLPSGRPDTQYF. V usage is TRBV6-7 and J usage is TRBJ2-3, with 10 nucleotides matching TRBD2. TRBV6-7 is treated as an ORF (open reading frame) with a function not yet certain. The CDR3 sequence is 17 residues long.